Listed below are T cell receptor beta chains from one sample, sequenced in a study of a mutant IDH1 vaccine in newly diagnosed glioma. TCRdb keeps only in-frame clones here, not all; method: immunoSEQ multiplex PCR. The sample contains about 88,000 clones, roughly four fifths of which appear only once. Sequencing used PBMCs, obtained from a glioma patient treated with radiotherapy, temozolomide or both. Receptors were obtained from a man aged 40-55 years with glioma. Some clones in this sample may be carry-over from other donors' samples. Each CDR3 is given without its conserved first and last residue. Fields, in order: clone size, V gene, J gene, CDR3 protein. The listing skips clone size in some rows; elsewhere it reads once, few, many or a size class.

clone_size: NA; v_call: TRBV6-5; j_call: TRBJ1-6; cdr3_aa: ASSYSRDRGLSPLH
clone_size: NA; v_call: TRBV5-6; j_call: TRBJ2-5; cdr3_aa: ASSLEMLGTQY
clone_size: NA; v_call: TRBV5-6; j_call: TRBJ1-4; cdr3_aa: ASSLAGPRQKLF
clone_size: NA; v_call: TRBV6-5; j_call: TRBJ2-7; cdr3_aa: ASRTGYEQY
clone_size: NA; v_call: TRBV6-5; j_call: TRBJ1-2; cdr3_aa: ASSYSGSGVGGYT
clone_size: NA; v_call: TRBV6-5; j_call: TRBJ2-5; cdr3_aa: ATGQVQETQY
clone_size: NA; v_call: TRBV5-1; j_call: TRBJ2-3; cdr3_aa: ASGTSGMTDTQY
clone_size: NA; v_call: TRBV6-5; j_call: TRBJ2-5; cdr3_aa: ASSYTPGQGETQY
clone_size: NA; v_call: TRBV27; j_call: TRBJ2-5; cdr3_aa: ASSSTGAGEETQY
clone_size: medium-sized; v_call: TRBV7-8; j_call: TRBJ1-5; cdr3_aa: ASSSLGTGVNQPQH
clone_size: once; v_call: TRBV19; j_call: TRBJ1-5; cdr3_aa: ASSGSARQPQH
clone_size: NA; v_call: TRBV20-1; j_call: TRBJ1-4; cdr3_aa: SAILEKLF
clone_size: NA; v_call: TRBV19; j_call: TRBJ1-1; cdr3_aa: ASSWTGTEAF
clone_size: once; v_call: TRBV5-4; j_call: TRBJ2-7; cdr3_aa: ASSLSVDDEQY
clone_size: NA; v_call: TRBV10-3; j_call: TRBJ1-4; cdr3_aa: AVTGGSGEKLF
clone_size: NA; v_call: TRBV5-1; j_call: TRBJ2-3; cdr3_aa: ATPTGIGTQY
clone_size: NA; v_call: TRBV10-3; j_call: TRBJ2-7; cdr3_aa: AISETAPYEQY
clone_size: NA; v_call: TRBV9; j_call: TRBJ1-6; cdr3_aa: ASSAGRSYNSPLH
clone_size: NA; v_call: TRBV5-1; j_call: TRBJ2-1; cdr3_aa: ASSHGGQSTYNEQF
clone_size: NA; v_call: TRBV10-3; j_call: TRBJ2-1; cdr3_aa: AISDLTRPLGYEQF
clone_size: NA; v_call: TRBV30; j_call: TRBJ1-2; cdr3_aa: AWSVLGGDGGYGYT
clone_size: NA; v_call: TRBV2; j_call: TRBJ2-7; cdr3_aa: ASCDDSEQY
clone_size: NA; v_call: TRBV2; j_call: TRBJ2-7; cdr3_aa: ASSEGLAGYEQY
clone_size: few; v_call: TRBV27; j_call: TRBJ1-2; cdr3_aa: ASSRDRGGKPS
clone_size: NA; v_call: TRBV9; j_call: TRBJ2-5; cdr3_aa: ASSARTGEQETQY
clone_size: NA; v_call: TRBV25-1; j_call: TRBJ1-2; cdr3_aa: ASSETGSRPGYT
clone_size: NA; v_call: TRBV7-2; j_call: TRBJ1-1; cdr3_aa: ASSLRAGFSRFTEAF
clone_size: few; v_call: TRBV2; j_call: TRBJ1-5; cdr3_aa: ASSVTGGKSNQPQH
clone_size: NA; v_call: TRBV6-5; j_call: TRBJ2-5; cdr3_aa: ASSREGGIKTQY
clone_size: NA; v_call: TRBV10-3; j_call: TRBJ1-6; cdr3_aa: AISDPVGGEEHSPLH
clone_size: NA; v_call: TRBV13; j_call: TRBJ2-7; cdr3_aa: ASSPRGGTYEQY
clone_size: once; v_call: TRBV5-1; j_call: TRBJ1-2; cdr3_aa: ASSLADAGNGYT
clone_size: NA; v_call: TRBV2; j_call: TRBJ2-3; cdr3_aa: ASSDWGGDLDTQY
clone_size: NA; v_call: TRBV2; j_call: TRBJ2-7; cdr3_aa: ASSDRSSYEQY
clone_size: NA; v_call: TRBV9; j_call: TRBJ1-6; cdr3_aa: ASSYGRISPLH
clone_size: NA; v_call: TRBV7-9; j_call: TRBJ2-3; cdr3_aa: ASSPRDREIDTQY
clone_size: NA; v_call: TRBV6-5; j_call: TRBJ2-5; cdr3_aa: ASSRQGRPTGAQY